This T cell receptor (beta chain) was profiled in a study of blood T cell repertoires in COVID-19. Across the study: The United States, Italy and Spain were the sources of the acute and convalescent COVID-19 samples. The cDNA or gDNA used as material had been derived from T cells, B-cell-depleted T cells, or PBMCs.

The CDR3 has 14 residues. Trimming took off 6 bases at V and 2 bases at J, with 9 bases between the two ends. In germline, CDR1 is SGHRS, CDR2 YFSETQ. Seattle's enrolled individuals joined amid active infection and were then monitored longitudinally. Original analysis: Researchers report that nucleated cell counts were estimated from reference gene primer amplification. TCRdb's table, derived via immunoSEQ multiplex PCR, lists solely in-frame clones and lacks some. The V and J calls and clone size are taken from that table; D and trimming were inferred from the DNA. This table holds 200,000 to 250,000 clones, roughly 80% found once.

This chain connects TRBV5-1 to TRBJ2-6; D unclear. The sequencing input was peripheral blood. The clonotype originates from an elderly woman with COVID-19, enrolled during active disease. The DNA for the CDR3 is TGCGCCAGCACCACGACAACTGGGGCCAACGTCCTGACTTTC. Its protein product is CASTTTTGANVLTF.